This T cell receptor beta chain was identified in a study of regulatory T cells in long-lasting Graves disease. Study results and caveats: TCR diversity was lower in persistent than newly diagnosed Graves' disease.

This CDR3 is 16 amino acids long. The germline gives CDR1 SNHLY, CDR2 FYNNEI. With V trimmed by 6 bases and J by 4 bases, 5 bases remained unmatched. The table lists this clonotype with a few counts. The antigen remains unidentified. Time point here: newly diagnosed GD, antithyroid drugs for less than 3 months. The TCR library was prepared using RNA isolated from PBMCs. CDR3 regions were amplified by Arm-PCR using iRepertoire HTBI primers to build TCR beta libraries. TCRdb reprocessed the multiplex PCR reads with MiXCR, giving one entry per CDR3 protein. The table includes over 350,000 distinct CDR3 sequences, about 15% detected once. These data were also reused for a study on T cells in Graves' hyperthyroidism and ophthalmopathy. That study reports: The patients, who ranged from 18 to 65 in age, presented with newly diagnosed hyperthyroidism lasting under 2 months. Among thyroid clonotypes expanded above 0.001, most also appeared in blood.

The receptor was isolated from a woman in her forties with Graves disease. This sample comprised peripheral blood mononuclear cells (PBMCs), obtained at new diagnosis, from a patient treated with antithyroid drugs. The J gene is TRBJ2-2, the V gene TRBV2; 13 nucleotides line up with TRBD2. The CDR3 loop is CASSITSGRGTGELFF. In DNA, the CDR3 is TGTGCCAGCAGCATAACTAGCGGGAGGGGCACCGGGGAGCTGTTTTTT.